Sequencing of this TCR beta chain was carried out in a study of cytomegalovirus exposure and HLA in healthy donors. Study findings and constraints: In a later analysis, TCR beta V- and J-gene trimming showed a link to a missense DCLRE1C variant. Per a later analysis, roughly 17,000 TCR beta sequences showed association with HLA alleles at 0.05 false discovery rate.

A remark on this clone: Its antigen is still unknown.

This CDR3 is 14 amino acids long. Germline assignment: CDR1 LNHDA and CDR2 SQIVND (reference sequence). The ends lost 3 bases at V and 5 bases at J; junction bases unmatched: 2. Primers: 60 Vbeta forward and 13 Jbeta reverse. Clones were read by immunoSEQ multiplex PCR, and TCRdb kept only the in-frame ones, dropping some. Of some 130,000 clones listed, roughly 80% are singletons. V gene TRBV19 combines with J gene TRBJ2-5, with 11 nucleotides matching TRBD1. The sequence derives from a man younger than 40 in good health and CMV-seronegative. The sample comprised PBMCs. The chain's CDR3 is CASSMDRGRETQYF. In nucleotides, the CDR3 is TGTGCCAGTAGTATGGACAGGGGGCGGGAGACCCAGTACTTC. Based on the CDR3 plus reference TRBV19 and TRBJ2-5, the full variable domain is DGGITQSPKYLFRKEGQNVTLSCEQNLNHDAMYWYRQDPGQGLRLIYYSQIVNDFQKGDIAEGYSVSREKKESFPLTVTSAQKNPTAFYLCASSMDRGRETQYFGPGTRLLVL.